One T cell receptor (beta chain) is described in this entry. No antigen is known for it. The data derive from a study of T cell repertoires in cytomegalovirus infection. Study-wide background: TCR beta signatures that were public indicated CMV infection and matching HLA type. General observations from the study: Identification of carriers of CMV plus the relevant HLA was performed using cumulative public TCR beta family frequency.

TCRdb re-analysed the reads in MiXCR, keeping a single row per CDR3 protein. The sample yields 450,000 to 650,000 distinct CDR3 sequences, about 39% seen once. J was trimmed by 7 bases and V by 6 bases; bases with no gene match: 7. The CDR3 is 14 residues long. The germline gives CDR1 MNHEY, CDR2 SVGEGT. Sample: cultured PBMCs, taken from culture after CMV antigen stimulation. V usage is TRBV6-2 or TRBV6-3 and J usage is TRBJ2-1, with TRBD2 matching 9 bases. The sequence derives from a human donor in good health (CMV status not recorded). Some clones in this sample may be carry-over from other donors' samples. CDR3 DNA sequence: TGTGCCAGCAGCTTAGCGGGAGATGTGAATGAGCAGTTCTTC. Its translation: CASSLAGDVNEQFF.